These 2 T cell receptor beta chains were sequenced from one sample in a study of T cell responses to AZD1222 COVID-19 vaccine. Assay used: immunoSEQ multiplex PCR; TCRdb lists only in-frame clones, some missing. The data show about 54,000 clones, around 89% seen once. Here the sequenced sample was peripheral blood, taken 28 days after the second AZD1222 dose. These receptors all come from an adult who received the AZD1222 COVID-19 vaccine.

The chain combines TRBV24-1 with TRBJ2-3; 9 bases are shared with TRBD2. The CDR3 spans 16 residues. From germline, CDR1 is KGHDR and CDR2 SFDVKD. V was pared by 7 bases and J by 6 bases, with 13 bases of the junction left unmatched. The CDR3 nucleotides read TGTGCCACCAGCGCGCATGGTAGCGGGAGTCCGGATACGCAGTATTTT. It encodes CATSAHGSGSPDTQYF.

This clone was counted once. V is TRBV13 and J is TRBJ1-1; D gene uncertain. The CDR3 loop spans 17 amino acids. Deletions cut 0 bases from V and 1 base from J, with 15 bases between. Germline CDR1 PRHDT, CDR2 FYEKMQ (reference sequence). This chain's CDR3 is CASSLGLGEWGNTEAFF. The CDR3 DNA reads as TGTGCCAGCAGCTTAGGCCTTGGCGAATGGGGGAACACTGAAGCTTTCTTT.